These T cell receptor beta chains were read from a single sample in a study of blood T cell repertoires in COVID-19. Measured with immunoSEQ multiplex PCR; TCRdb has only the in-frame clones, and not every one. Counted here are about 190,000 clones, over 80% occurring once; the ten biggest clones make up about 3.3%. Input material: PBMCs or T cells enriched from blood (not recorded which). The source is a woman aged 30 to 39 who had been exposed to COVID-19. CDR3s include the opening cysteine and the closing phenylalanine or tryptophan. A D gene is named only where the DNA matches it firmly. Not all rows give a size; the values are once, few, many and, for expanded clones, a class.

D	size	J	V	CDR3	DNA
NA	NA	TRBJ2-5	TRBV6-1	CASSDTLLWTQYF	TGTGCCAGCAGTGACACCCTACTTTGGACCCAGTACTTC
TRBD1	NA	TRBJ1-4	TRBV28	CASRLAGTGIREKLFF	TGTGCCAGCAGACTTGCCGGGACAGGGATTAGGGAAAAACTGTTTTTT
NA	NA	TRBJ1-4	TRBV6-5	CASRNGGGEKLFF	TGTGCCAGCAGGAACGGGGGGGGTGAAAAACTGTTTTTT
NA	NA	TRBJ1-2	TRBV23-1	CASKLRGNYGYTF	TGCGCCAGCAAACTCAGGGGAAACTATGGCTACACCTTC
NA	NA	TRBJ2-6	TRBV5-5	CASSLTGRAGANVLTF	TGTGCCAGCAGCTTGACAGGGAGGGCTGGGGCCAACGTCCTGACTTTC
NA	NA	TRBJ2-1	TRBV6-2/TRBV6-3	CASSRPLAPTLYNEQFF	TGTGCCAGCAGCCGACCACTAGCCCCGACCCTTTACAATGAGCAGTTCTTC
NA	NA	TRBJ1-3	TRBV27	CASSLSIPGYSGNTIYF	TGTGCCAGCAGTTTATCGATCCCAGGGTACTCTGGAAACACCATATATTTT
NA	once	TRBJ2-7	TRBV7-2	CASSLGTYPYEQYF	TGTGCCAGCAGCTTAGGGACATATCCCTACGAGCAGTACTTC
NA	NA	TRBJ2-7	TRBV19	CASSYQYNQDRQYF	TGTGCCAGTAGTTACCAGTATAACCAAGACAGGCAGTACTTC
NA	NA	TRBJ1-5	TRBV3-1/TRBV3-2	CASSQDTNQPQHF	TGTGCCAGCAGCCAAGATACAAATCAGCCCCAGCATTTT
TRBD1	once	TRBJ1-2	TRBV25-1	CASSVWTGAYGYTF	TGTGCCAGCAGTGTCTGGACAGGGGCCTATGGCTACACCTTC
TRBD1	NA	TRBJ1-6	TRBV7-9	CASSLSWTGGRPLHF	TGTGCCAGCAGCTTATCCTGGACAGGGGGCCGACCCCTCCACTTT
TRBD1	NA	TRBJ1-3	TRBV19	CASGAGTGGFGNTIYF	TGTGCCAGTGGGGCCGGGACAGGGGGTTTTGGAAACACCATATATTTT
TRBD2	NA	TRBJ2-7	TRBV29-1	CSVEDQTSGDVGYEQYF	TGCAGCGTTGAAGATCAGACTAGCGGGGACGTGGGGTACGAGCAGTACTTC
TRBD1	NA	TRBJ2-2	TRBV2	CASSPGQGYGELFF	TGTGCCAGCAGCCCGGGACAGGGATACGGGGAGCTGTTTTTT
TRBD2	NA	TRBJ2-5	TRBV5-1	CASSLYSSGGAETQYF	TGCGCCAGCAGCTTGTATAGTAGCGGGGGGGCGGAGACCCAGTACTTC
NA	NA	TRBJ1-4	TRBV6-2/TRBV6-3	CASSYHWTGGRGKLFF	TGTGCCAGCAGTTACCATTGGACGGGCGGTCGGGGAAAACTGTTTTTT
TRBD1	NA	TRBJ2-1	TRBV29-1	CSVEVGQTFNEQFF	TGCAGCGTTGAAGTGGGACAGACTTTCAATGAGCAGTTCTTC
NA	NA	TRBJ2-6	TRBV6-2/TRBV6-3	CASSGGGPSGANVLTF	TGTGCCAGCAGTGGGGGGGGGCCGTCTGGGGCCAACGTCCTGACTTTC
NA	NA	TRBJ2-3	TRBV9	CASSVGSNSGASTDTQYF	TGTGCCAGCAGCGTAGGAAGCAACAGCGGCGCTAGCACAGATACGCAGTATTTT
NA	NA	TRBJ1-1	TRBV27	CASSPPHDMNTEAFF	TGTGCCAGCAGTCCTCCCCACGACATGAACACTGAAGCTTTCTTT
NA	NA	TRBJ2-7	TRBV7-9	CASSPEGGVAYEQYF	TGTGCCAGCAGCCCTGAGGGGGGGGTTGCCTACGAGCAGTACTTC